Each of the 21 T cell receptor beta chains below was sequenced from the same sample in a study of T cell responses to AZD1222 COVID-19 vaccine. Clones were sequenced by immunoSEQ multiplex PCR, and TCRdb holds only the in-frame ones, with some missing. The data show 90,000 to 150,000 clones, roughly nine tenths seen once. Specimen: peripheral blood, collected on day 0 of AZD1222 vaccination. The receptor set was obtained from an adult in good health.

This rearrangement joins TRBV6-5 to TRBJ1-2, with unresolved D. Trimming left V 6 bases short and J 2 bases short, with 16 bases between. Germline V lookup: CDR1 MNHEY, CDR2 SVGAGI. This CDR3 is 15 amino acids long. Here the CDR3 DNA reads TGTGCCAGCAGAGTTACAGTCCAGGAGAACTATGGCTACACCTTC. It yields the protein CASRVTVQENYGYTF.

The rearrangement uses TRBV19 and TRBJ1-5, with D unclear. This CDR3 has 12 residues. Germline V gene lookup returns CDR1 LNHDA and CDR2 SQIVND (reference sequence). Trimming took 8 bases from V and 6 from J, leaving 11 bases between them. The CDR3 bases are TGTGCCAGTGGAGGGTCAGGTCAGCCCCAGCATTTT. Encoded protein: CASGGSGQPQHF.

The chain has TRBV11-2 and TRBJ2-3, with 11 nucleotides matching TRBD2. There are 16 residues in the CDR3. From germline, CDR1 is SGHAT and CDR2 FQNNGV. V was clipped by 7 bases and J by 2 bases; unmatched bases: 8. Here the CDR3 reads CASTPRTSGFTDTQYF. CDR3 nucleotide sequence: TGTGCCAGCACCCCCCGGACTAGCGGGTTCACAGATACGCAGTATTTT.

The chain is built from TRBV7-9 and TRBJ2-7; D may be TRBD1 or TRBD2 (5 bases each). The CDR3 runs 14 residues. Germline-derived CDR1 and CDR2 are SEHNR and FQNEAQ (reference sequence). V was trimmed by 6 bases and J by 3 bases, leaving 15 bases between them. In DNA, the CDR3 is TGTGCCAGCAGAGGGACGCAGGGATACTACGAGCAGTACTTC. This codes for CASRGTQGYYEQYF.

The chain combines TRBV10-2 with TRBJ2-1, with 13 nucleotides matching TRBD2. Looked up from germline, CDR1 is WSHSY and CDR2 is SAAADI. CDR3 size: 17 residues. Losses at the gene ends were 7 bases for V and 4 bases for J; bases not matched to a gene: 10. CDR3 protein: CASILSGLAGEYNEQFF. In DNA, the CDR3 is TGCGCCAGCATTTTAAGCGGACTAGCGGGAGAATACAATGAGCAGTTCTTC.

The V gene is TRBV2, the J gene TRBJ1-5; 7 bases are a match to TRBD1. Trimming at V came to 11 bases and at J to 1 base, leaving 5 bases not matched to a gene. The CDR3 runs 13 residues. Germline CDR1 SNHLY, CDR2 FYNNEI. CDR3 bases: TGTGCCGCCGCAGGGGGGAGCAATCAGCCCCAGCATTTT. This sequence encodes CAAAGGSNQPQHF. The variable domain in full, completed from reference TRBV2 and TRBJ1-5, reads EPEVTQTPSHQVTQMGQEVILRCVPISNHLYFYWYRQILGQKVEFLVSFYNNEISEKSEIFDDQFSVERPDGSNFTLKIRSTKLEDSAMYFCAAAGGSNQPQHFGDGTRLSIL.

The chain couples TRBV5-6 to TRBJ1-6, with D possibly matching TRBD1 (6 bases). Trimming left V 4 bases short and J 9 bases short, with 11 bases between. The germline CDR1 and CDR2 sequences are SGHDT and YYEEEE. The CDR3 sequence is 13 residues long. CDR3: CASSQQGSSPLHF. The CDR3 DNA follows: TGTGCCAGCAGCCAACAGGGTTCTTCACCCCTCCACTTT.

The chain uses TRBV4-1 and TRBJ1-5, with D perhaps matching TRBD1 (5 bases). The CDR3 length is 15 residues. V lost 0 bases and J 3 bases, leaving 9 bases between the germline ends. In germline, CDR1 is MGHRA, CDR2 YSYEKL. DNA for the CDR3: TGCGCCAGCAGCCAAGATTTCGGGGCCAATCAGCCCCAGCATTTT. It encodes CASSQDFGANQPQHF.

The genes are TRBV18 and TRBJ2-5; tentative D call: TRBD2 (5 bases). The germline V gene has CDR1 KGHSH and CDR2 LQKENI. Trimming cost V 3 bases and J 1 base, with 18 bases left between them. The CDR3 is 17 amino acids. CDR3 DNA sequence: TGTGCCAGCTCACCTCCAGAGCGCTCCAGCGGCCAAGAGACCCAGTACTTC. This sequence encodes CASSPPERSSGQETQYF.

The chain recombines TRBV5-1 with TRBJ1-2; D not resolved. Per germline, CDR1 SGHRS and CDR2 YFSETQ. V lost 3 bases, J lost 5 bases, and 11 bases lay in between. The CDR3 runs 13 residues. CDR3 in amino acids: CASSYEDTYGYTF. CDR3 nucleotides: TGCGCCAGCAGCTACGAAGATACATATGGCTACACCTTC.

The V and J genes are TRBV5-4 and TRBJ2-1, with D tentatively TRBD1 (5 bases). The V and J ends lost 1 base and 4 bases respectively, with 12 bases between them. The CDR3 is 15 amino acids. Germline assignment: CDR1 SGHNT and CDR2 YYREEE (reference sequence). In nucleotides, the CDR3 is TGTGCCAGCAGCTTGCCACAGGTGGGGTACAATGAGCAGTTCTTC. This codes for CASSLPQVGYNEQFF. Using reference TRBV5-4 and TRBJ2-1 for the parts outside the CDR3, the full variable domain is ETGVTQSPTHLIKTRGQQVTLRCSSQSGHNTVSWYQQALGQGPQFIFQYYREEENGRGNFPPRFSGLQFPNYSSELNVNALELDDSALYLCASSLPQVGYNEQFFGPGTRLTVL.

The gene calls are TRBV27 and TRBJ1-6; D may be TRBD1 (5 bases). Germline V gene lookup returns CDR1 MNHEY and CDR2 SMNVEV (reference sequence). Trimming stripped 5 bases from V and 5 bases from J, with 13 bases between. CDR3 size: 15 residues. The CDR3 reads CASSGGTDNNSPLHF. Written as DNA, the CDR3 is TGTGCCAGCAGTGGGGGGACGGATAATAATTCACCCCTCCACTTT.

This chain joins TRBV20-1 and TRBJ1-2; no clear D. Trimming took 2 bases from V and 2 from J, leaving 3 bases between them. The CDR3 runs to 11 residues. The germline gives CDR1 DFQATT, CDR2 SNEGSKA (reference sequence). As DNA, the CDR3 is TGCAGTGCTAGACAGAACTATGGCTACACCTTC. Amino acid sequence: CSARQNYGYTF.

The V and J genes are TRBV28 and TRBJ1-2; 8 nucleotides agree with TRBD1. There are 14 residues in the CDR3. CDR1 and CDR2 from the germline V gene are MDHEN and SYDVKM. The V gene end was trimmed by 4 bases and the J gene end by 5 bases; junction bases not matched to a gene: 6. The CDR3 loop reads CASSSTDRGYGYTF. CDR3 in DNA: TGTGCCAGCAGTTCAACCGACAGGGGTTATGGCTACACCTTC.

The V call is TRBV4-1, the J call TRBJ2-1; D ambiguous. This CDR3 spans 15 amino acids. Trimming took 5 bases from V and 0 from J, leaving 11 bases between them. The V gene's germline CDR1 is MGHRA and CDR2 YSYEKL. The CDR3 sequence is CASSSASSSYNEQFF. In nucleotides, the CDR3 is TGCGCCAGCAGCTCAGCATCGAGCTCCTACAATGAGCAGTTCTTC.

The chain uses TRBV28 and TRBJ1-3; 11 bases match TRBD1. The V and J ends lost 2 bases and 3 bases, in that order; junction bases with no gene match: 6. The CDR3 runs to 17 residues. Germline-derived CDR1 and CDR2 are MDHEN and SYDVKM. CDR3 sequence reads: CASSLPGQGVGGNTIYF. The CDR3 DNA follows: TGTGCCAGCAGTTTACCGGGACAGGGGGTCGGTGGAAACACCATATATTTT.

The CDR3 coding sequence is TGTGCCAGCAGCCAGACCGGAGAGACCCAGTACTTC. Encoded protein: CASSQTGETQYF. The V call is TRBV3-1 (or the pseudogene TRBV3-2), the J call TRBJ2-5; D call uncertain. The germline V and J ends were trimmed by 3 bases and 4 bases, with 6 bases remaining between them. The germline CDR1 and CDR2 sequences are LGHDT and YNNKEL (reference sequence). The CDR3 is made up of 12 amino acids.

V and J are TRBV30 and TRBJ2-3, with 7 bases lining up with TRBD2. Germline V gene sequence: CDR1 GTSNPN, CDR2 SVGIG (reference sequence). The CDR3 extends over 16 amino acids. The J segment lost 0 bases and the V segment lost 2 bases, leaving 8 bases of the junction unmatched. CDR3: CAWSRRGIPSTDTQYF. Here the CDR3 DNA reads TGTGCCTGGAGTCGGCGGGGGATCCCTAGCACAGATACGCAGTATTTT. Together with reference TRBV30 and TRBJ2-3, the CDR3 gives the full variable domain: SQTIHQWPATLVQPVGSPLSLECTVEGTSNPNLYWYRQAAGRGLQLLFYSVGIGQISSEVPQNLSASRPQDRQFILSSKKLLLSDSGFYLCAWSRRGIPSTDTQYFGPGTRLTVL.

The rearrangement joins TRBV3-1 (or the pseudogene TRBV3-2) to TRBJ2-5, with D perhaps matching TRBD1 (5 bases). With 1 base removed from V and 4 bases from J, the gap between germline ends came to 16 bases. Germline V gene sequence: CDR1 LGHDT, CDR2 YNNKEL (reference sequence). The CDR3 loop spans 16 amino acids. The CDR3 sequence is CASSQAQVGQRETQYF. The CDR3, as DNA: TGTGCCAGCAGCCAAGCCCAGGTGGGGCAACGAGAGACCCAGTACTTC.

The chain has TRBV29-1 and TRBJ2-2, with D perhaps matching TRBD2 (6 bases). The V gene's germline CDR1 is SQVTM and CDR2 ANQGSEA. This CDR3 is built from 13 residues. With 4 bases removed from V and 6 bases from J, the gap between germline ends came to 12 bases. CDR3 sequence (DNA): TGCAGCGTTGTGGCAGCGGGCCCCGGGGAGCTGTTTTTT. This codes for CSVVAAGPGELFF.

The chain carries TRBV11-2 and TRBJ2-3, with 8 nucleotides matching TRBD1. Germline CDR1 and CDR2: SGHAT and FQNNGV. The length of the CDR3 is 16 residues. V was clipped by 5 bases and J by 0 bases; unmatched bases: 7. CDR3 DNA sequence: TGTGCCAGCAGCGGTGTGGACAGGGCGAGCACAGATACGCAGTATTTT. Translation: CASSGVDRASTDTQYF.